Below, 17 T cell receptor beta chains from the same sample are listed, as sequenced in a study of technical replicates of blood from a handful of donors. Some clones are missing from TCRdb's copy, which holds only in-frame ones; the method was immunoSEQ multiplex PCR. Found here are 50,000 to 65,000 clones, 80% to 95% of them singletons; the top ten hold 3.5% to 5.5%. Source material: PBMCs. The origin of the receptors is a human donor in good health. Some clones in this sample may be carry-over from other donors' samples.

By sample fraction, this clone is medium-sized (0.01 to 0.1%). The rearrangement uses TRBV5-6 and TRBJ2-5; D call uncertain. CDR1 SGHDT and CDR2 YYEEEE come from the germline V gene. Deletions cut 0 bases from V and 0 bases from J, with 6 bases between. This CDR3 contains 14 residues. The CDR3 reads CASSLVADQETQYF. DNA for the CDR3: TGTGCCAGCAGCTTGGTGGCAGACCAAGAGACCCAGTACTTC.

The chain links TRBV7-9 to TRBJ2-7; 8 bases match TRBD1. Germline V CDR1 and CDR2: SEHNR, FQNEAQ (reference sequence). The length of the CDR3 is 16 residues. J was trimmed by 2 bases and V by 1 base; bases with no gene match: 7. The CDR3 DNA reads TGTGCCAGCAGCTTAGGCTCCGGACAGGGCCCCTACGAGCAGTACTTC. Protein sequence: CASSLGSGQGPYEQYF.

This clone was seen a single time. This chain connects TRBV7-2 to TRBJ2-5; D is perhaps TRBD2 (5 bases). The V end was cut by 7 bases, the J end by 3 bases, with 12 bases between. CDR1 and CDR2 (germline): SGHTA, FQGNSA. The CDR3 runs 13 residues. In DNA, the CDR3 is TGTGCCAGCACGGGGTATGTCGAAGAGACCCAGTACTTC. This translates into CASTGYVEETQYF.

This rearrangement joins TRBV15 to TRBJ2-7; TRBD1 matches 9 bases. The V gene end was trimmed by 9 bases and the J gene end by 7 bases; junction bases not matched to a gene: 16. Per the germline V gene, CDR1 is LNHNV and CDR2 is YYDKDF (reference sequence). The CDR3 is 15 residues long. This chain's CDR3 is CATKSGGTGTGEQYF. The CDR3 DNA sequence: TGTGCCACAAAGAGCGGCGGGACAGGGACCGGGGAGCAGTACTTC.

The chain couples TRBV7-9 to TRBJ1-6; no clear D. Germline V gene data show CDR1 as SEHNR and CDR2 as FQNEAQ (reference sequence). The V end was cut by 2 bases, the J end by 7 bases, with 12 bases between. The CDR3 sequence is 15 residues long. The CDR3 sequence is CASSLSARTNSPLHF. The DNA of the CDR3 is TGTGCCAGCAGCTTATCCGCCAGAACCAATTCACCCCTCCACTTT.

The chain combines TRBV6-4 with TRBJ1-2; 7 bases fit TRBD1. With V trimmed by 8 bases and J by 2 bases, 2 bases remained unmatched. The germline gives CDR1 MRHNA, CDR2 SNTAGT. CDR3 size: 12 residues. CDR3: CASETGNYGYTF. DNA for the CDR3: TGTGCCAGCGAGACAGGGAACTATGGCTACACCTTC.

The chain uses TRBV19 and TRBJ1-2; D is perhaps TRBD1 (6 bases). V lost 0 bases, J lost 4 bases, and 9 bases lay in between. Germline CDR1 and CDR2: LNHDA and SQIVND (reference sequence). The CDR3 totals 14 residues. CDR3 DNA: TGTGCCAGTAGTATAGAAACAGGGATCTATGGCTACACCTTC. It is translated as CASSIETGIYGYTF.

This chain connects TRBV6-1 to TRBJ2-7, with 8 bases aligning to TRBD1. The junction had 5 bases not matched to a gene; V was cut back by 3 bases and J by 1 base. Germline CDR1 MNHNS, CDR2 SASEGT. The CDR3 consists of 15 residues. The CDR3: CASSETDRASYEQYF. In DNA form, the CDR3 reads TGTGCCAGCAGTGAGACGGACAGGGCTTCCTACGAGCAGTACTTC.

The chain uses TRBV18 and TRBJ1-2; D gene uncertain. Germline V gene data show CDR1 as KGHSH and CDR2 as LQKENI. CDR3 size: 15 residues. The germline V and J ends were trimmed by 2 bases and 8 bases, with 18 bases remaining between them. The CDR3 reads CASSPVSTPGEGYTF. Written as DNA, the CDR3 is TGTGCCAGCTCACCAGTATCGACGCCCGGGGAAGGCTACACCTTC.

The chain employs TRBV6-1 and TRBJ2-1, with D possibly TRBD2 on 6 matching bases. Looked up from germline, CDR1 is MNHNS and CDR2 is SASEGT. Trimming removed 3 bases from V and 5 bases from J, with 17 bases in between. CDR3 length equals 16 residues. CDR3 nucleotide sequence: TGTGCCAGCAGTGACGGTACGGCGGGGAGTAACAATGAGCAGTTCTTC. This codes for CASSDGTAGSNNEQFF.

The rearrangement links TRBV5-1 to TRBJ2-7, with TRBD2 matching over 8 bases. The ends lost 8 bases at V and 5 bases at J; junction bases unmatched: 15. The CDR3 runs to 15 residues. Germline V gives CDR1 SGHRS, CDR2 YFSETQ. This CDR3 reads CASRGTRWGGHEQYF. CDR3 nucleotide sequence: TGCGCCAGTCGCGGGACTAGGTGGGGGGGTCACGAGCAGTACTTC.

The rearrangement joins TRBV11-2 to TRBJ1-6; TRBD1 aligns across 8 bases. V was clipped by 5 bases and J by 9 bases; unmatched bases: 15. Germline loops: CDR1 SGHAT, CDR2 FQNNGV. The CDR3 is 17 amino acids. The CDR3 region has the DNA TGTGCCAGCAGCCAACTGGGGCAGGGGGCGCGGGTTTCACCCCTCCACTTT. It specifies CASSQLGQGARVSPLHF.

This chain connects TRBV2 to TRBJ2-2; the match to TRBD2 covers 12 bases. This CDR3 has 15 amino acids. V was pared by 4 bases and J by 6 bases, with 3 bases of the junction left unmatched. Germline V gene sequence: CDR1 SNHLY, CDR2 FYNNEI. This CDR3 reads CASSVTSGGSGELFF. The DNA of the CDR3 is TGTGCCAGCAGTGTGACTAGCGGGGGTTCCGGGGAGCTGTTTTTT.

The genes are TRBV7-8 and TRBJ2-1, with 9 nucleotides matching TRBD2. Germline CDR1 is SGHVS and CDR2 is FQNEAQ. V was clipped by 5 bases and J by 4 bases; unmatched bases: 18. The CDR3 extends over 19 amino acids. The CDR3 sequence: CASSPRLAAIGMGYNEQFF. In nucleotides, the CDR3 is TGTGCCAGCAGCCCACGACTAGCGGCAATAGGGATGGGGTACAATGAGCAGTTCTTC.

V usage is TRBV2 and J usage is TRBJ2-5; TRBD2 agrees at 10 bases. CDR3 length: 15 amino acids. Per germline, CDR1 SNHLY and CDR2 FYNNEI. V trimming: 8 bases; J trimming: 9 bases; junction bases outside the gene matches: 15. CDR3 bases: TGTGCCAGCCGCTCACTAGCGGGGCGGAGAGGGGCCCAGTACTTC. Translated, it gives CASRSLAGRRGAQYF. Looking up the rest from reference TRBV2 and TRBJ2-5 gives the full variable domain: EPEVTQTPSHQVTQMGQEVILRCVPISNHLYFYWYRQILGQKVEFLVSFYNNEISEKSEIFDDQFSVERPDGSNFTLKIRSTKLEDSAMYFCASRSLAGRRGAQYFGPGTRLLVL.

The chain employs TRBV6-5 and TRBJ1-2; D is perhaps TRBD1 (6 bases). Germline lookup yields CDR1 MNHEY and CDR2 SVGAGI. V lost 2 bases and J 5 bases, leaving 9 bases between the germline ends. The CDR3 consists of 13 residues. The CDR3 region has the DNA TGTGCCAGCAGTTACCTGGACAGATATGGCTACACCTTC. Translation gives CASSYLDRYGYTF.

This sequence joins TRBV9 and TRBJ2-7; 9 nucleotides agree with TRBD1. The CDR3 covers 15 residues. CDR1 is SGDLS, CDR2 YYNGEE, per germline. J was trimmed by 2 bases and V by 0 bases; bases with no gene match: 3. The CDR3 spells CASSVGQGGTYEQYF. In nucleotides, the CDR3 is TGTGCCAGCAGCGTAGGACAGGGGGGAACCTACGAGCAGTACTTC.